These 9 T cell receptor beta chains were sequenced from one sample in a study of human T cells and chemical hapten exposure. Using its own MiXCR run on the RACE reads, TCRdb lists one record per CDR3 protein. The data hold about 350,000 distinct CDR3 sequences, with over 6% observed a single time. Time point meaning: patch test 2, 6 weeks after DPC sensitization. Described treatment: therapeutic diphenylcyclopropenone sensitization with weekly scalp DPC. The source material was whole blood, sampled in connection with sensitization to the hapten diphenylcyclopropenone (DPC). The receptors stem from a woman between 18 and 29 years old with alopecia areata. Some clones in this sample may be carry-over from other donors' samples.

This clonotype was counted between two and nine times. This chain connects TRBV7-9 to TRBJ2-5; D ambiguous. The CDR3 totals 12 residues. Germline lookup yields CDR1 SEHNR and CDR2 FQNEAQ (reference sequence). V lost 6 bases to trimming and J lost 2 bases, with 7 bases between them. The CDR3 DNA follows: TGTGCCAGCAGATCGGGTCAAGAGACCCAGTACTTC. This encodes CASRSGQETQYF.

This clonotype was seen many times. The rearrangement links TRBV4-2 to TRBJ2-2; 9 bases fit TRBD2. The junction had 5 bases not matched to a gene; V was cut back by 0 bases and J by 0 bases. This CDR3 region has 18 residues. Per the germline V gene, CDR1 is LGHNA and CDR2 is YNFKEQ. The CDR3 bases are TGTGCCAGCAGCCAAGATGGGCTAGCGGGGCCGAACACCGGGGAGCTGTTTTTT. The encoded protein is CASSQDGLAGPNTGELFF.

The chain joins TRBV3-1 to TRBJ1-1; D remains ambiguous. This CDR3 region has 13 residues. Trimming took off 1 base at V and 4 bases at J, with 7 bases between the two ends. Germline lookup yields CDR1 LGHDT and CDR2 YNNKEL (reference sequence). CDR3 sequence (DNA): TGTGCCAGCAGCCAAGGCCAGGTCACTGAAGCTTTCTTT. Protein product: CASSQGQVTEAFF.

The table lists this clonotype with a few counts. The chain recombines TRBV10-3 with TRBJ2-7; 7 bases align to TRBD1. Germline V gene lookup returns CDR1 ENHRY and CDR2 SYGVKD. CDR3 length equals 14 residues. Unmatched junction bases numbered 8, after V lost 6 bases and J lost 3 bases. In nucleotides, the CDR3 is TGTGCCATCAGAGGGGGACAGTTAGACTACGAGCAGTACTTC. Its translation is CAIRGGQLDYEQYF.

This rearrangement joins TRBV7-2 to TRBJ2-1; D possibly corresponds to TRBD2 (6 bases). V lost 5 bases, J lost 10 bases, and 12 bases lay in between. The CDR3 totals 12 residues. Per the germline V gene, CDR1 is SGHTA and CDR2 is FQGNSA. DNA for the CDR3: TGTGCCAGCAGCGTCTATGCGGGAGAGCAGTTCTTC. It is translated as CASSVYAGEQFF.

DNA of the CDR3: TGTGCCAGCAGCGTAGGTAATAGCGGAACAGATACGCAGTATTTT. Its translation: CASSVGNSGTDTQYF. The chain recombines TRBV9 with TRBJ2-3; perhaps TRBD2 as D (6 bases). CDR3 length: 15 amino acids. Trimming stripped 0 bases from V and 3 bases from J, with 11 bases between. Germline CDR1 SGDLS, CDR2 YYNGEE.

There are a few counts of this clonotype. This chain uses TRBV29-1 with TRBJ2-6; 11 bases line up with TRBD1. The length of the CDR3 is 17 residues. Germline V lookup: CDR1 SQVTM, CDR2 ANQGSEA. The junction had 6 bases not matched to a gene; V was cut back by 4 bases and J by 1 base. Written as DNA, the CDR3 is TGCAGCGTTGTTTGGGACAGGGGGGATTCTGGGGCCAACGTCCTGACTTTC. This translates into CSVVWDRGDSGANVLTF.

The sample holds many counts of this clonotype. The J gene is TRBJ2-1, the V gene TRBV12-3 or TRBV12-4; 11 nucleotides line up with TRBD2. The V gene end was trimmed by 3 bases and the J gene end by 10 bases; junction bases not matched to a gene: 5. This CDR3 comprises 14 residues. Here the CDR3 reads CASSFSGGAGEQFF. The CDR3 DNA follows: TGTGCCAGCAGTTTTAGCGGGGGGGCTGGGGAGCAGTTCTTC.

The V call is TRBV4-1, the J call TRBJ2-3, with TRBD2 identical over 7 bases. Germline values: CDR1 MGHRA, CDR2 YSYEKL. Trimming at V came to 4 bases and at J to 2 bases, leaving 9 bases not matched to a gene. CDR3 size: 16 residues. The CDR3 spells CASSLGGGPPTDTQYF. In nucleotides, the CDR3 is TGCGCCAGCAGCCTAGGCGGGGGACCTCCCACAGATACGCAGTATTTT.